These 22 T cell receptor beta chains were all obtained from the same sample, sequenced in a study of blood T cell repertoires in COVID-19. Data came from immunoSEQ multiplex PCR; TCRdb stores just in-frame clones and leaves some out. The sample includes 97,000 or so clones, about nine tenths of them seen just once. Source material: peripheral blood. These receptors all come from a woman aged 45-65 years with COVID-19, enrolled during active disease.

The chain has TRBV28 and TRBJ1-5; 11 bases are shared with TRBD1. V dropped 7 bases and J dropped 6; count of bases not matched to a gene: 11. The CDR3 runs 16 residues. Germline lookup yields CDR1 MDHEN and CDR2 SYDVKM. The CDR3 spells CASTPGTGGLSQPQHF. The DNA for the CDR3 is TGTGCCAGCACGCCAGGGACAGGGGGTCTCAGTCAGCCCCAGCATTTT.

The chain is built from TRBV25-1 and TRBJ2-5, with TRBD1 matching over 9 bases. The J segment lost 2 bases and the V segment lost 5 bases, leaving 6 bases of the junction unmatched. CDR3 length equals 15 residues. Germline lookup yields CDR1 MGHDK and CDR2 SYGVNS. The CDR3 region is CASSLIGQGQETQYF. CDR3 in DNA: TGTGCCAGCAGTCTTATCGGACAGGGGCAAGAGACCCAGTACTTC.

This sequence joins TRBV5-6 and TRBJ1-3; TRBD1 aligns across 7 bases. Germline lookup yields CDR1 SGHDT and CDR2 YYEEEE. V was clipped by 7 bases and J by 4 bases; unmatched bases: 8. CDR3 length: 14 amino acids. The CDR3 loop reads CASGRQGPGNTIYF. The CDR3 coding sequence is TGTGCCAGCGGGCGACAGGGACCAGGAAACACCATATATTTT. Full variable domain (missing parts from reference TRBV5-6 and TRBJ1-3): DAGVTQSPTHLIKTRGQQVTLRCSPKSGHDTVSWYQQALGQGPQFIFQYYEEEERQRGNFPDRFSGHQFPNYSSELNVNALLLGDSALYLCASGRQGPGNTIYFGEGSWLTVV.

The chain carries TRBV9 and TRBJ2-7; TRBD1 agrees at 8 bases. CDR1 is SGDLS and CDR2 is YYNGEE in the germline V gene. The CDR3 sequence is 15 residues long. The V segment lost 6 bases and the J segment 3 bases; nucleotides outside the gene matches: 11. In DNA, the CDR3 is TGTGCCAGCAAAGGGCCAGGGGGCGTAGACTACGAGCAGTACTTC. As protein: CASKGPGGVDYEQYF. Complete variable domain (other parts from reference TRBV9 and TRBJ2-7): DSGVTQTPKHLITATGQRVTLRCSPRSGDLSVYWYQQSLDQGLQFLIQYYNGEERAKGNILERFSAQQFPDLHSELNLSSLELGDSALYFCASKGPGGVDYEQYFGPGTRLTVT.

The CDR3 loop is CASSGDSYEQYF. DNA of the CDR3: TGTGCCAGCAGCGGGGACAGCTACGAGCAGTACTTC. The rearrangement joins TRBV2 to TRBJ2-7; 7 positions agree with TRBD1. This CDR3 has 12 amino acids. With 6 bases clipped from V and 3 bases from J, the junction kept 2 bases outside the gene matches. CDR1 and CDR2 from the germline V gene are SNHLY and FYNNEI.

CDR3 loop: CASSPGTGAYNEQFF. The CDR3 bases are TGTGCCAGCAGCCCCGGGACAGGGGCCTACAATGAGCAGTTCTTC. This chain joins TRBV7-9 and TRBJ2-1; 10 positions agree with TRBD1. Looked up from germline, CDR1 is SEHNR and CDR2 is FQNEAQ (reference sequence). J was trimmed by 2 bases and V by 5 bases; bases with no gene match: 3. The CDR3 is 15 amino acids.

For the CDR3, the DNA is TGTGCCAGCAGCGTGTGGACAGGGGTGGTTACAGATACGCAGTATTTT. Translated: CASSVWTGVVTDTQYF. V usage is TRBV9 and J usage is TRBJ2-3; 9 nucleotides line up with TRBD1. The length of the CDR3 is 16 residues. From germline, CDR1 is SGDLS and CDR2 YYNGEE. The V and J ends lost 2 bases and 3 bases, in that order; junction bases with no gene match: 7.

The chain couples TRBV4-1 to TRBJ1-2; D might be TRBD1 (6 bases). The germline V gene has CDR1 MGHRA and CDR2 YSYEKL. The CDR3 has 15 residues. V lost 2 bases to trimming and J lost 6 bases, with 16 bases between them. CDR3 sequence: CASSQTRFGQHGYTF. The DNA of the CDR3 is TGCGCCAGCAGCCAAACTAGGTTTGGACAGCATGGCTACACCTTC.

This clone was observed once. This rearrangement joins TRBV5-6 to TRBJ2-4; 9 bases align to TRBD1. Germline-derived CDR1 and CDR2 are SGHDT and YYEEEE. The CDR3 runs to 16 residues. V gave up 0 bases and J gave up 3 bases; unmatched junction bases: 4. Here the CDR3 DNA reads TGTGCCAGCAGCTTGGGACAGGGGGTTGGCAAAAACATTCAGTACTTC. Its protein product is CASSLGQGVGKNIQYF.

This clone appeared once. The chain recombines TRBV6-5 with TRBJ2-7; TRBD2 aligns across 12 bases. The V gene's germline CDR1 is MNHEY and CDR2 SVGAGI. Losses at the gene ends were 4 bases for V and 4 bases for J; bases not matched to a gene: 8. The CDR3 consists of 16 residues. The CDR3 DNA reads TGTGCCAGCAGTTCTCGCGGACTAGCGGGAACTTACGAGCAGTACTTC. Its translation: CASSSRGLAGTYEQYF.

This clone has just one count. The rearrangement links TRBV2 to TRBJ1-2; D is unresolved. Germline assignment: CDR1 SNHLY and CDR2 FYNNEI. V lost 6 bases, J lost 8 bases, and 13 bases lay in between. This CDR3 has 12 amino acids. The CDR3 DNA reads TGTGCCAGCAGCACCGGGGTTGAGGGCTACACCTTC. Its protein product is CASSTGVEGYTF.

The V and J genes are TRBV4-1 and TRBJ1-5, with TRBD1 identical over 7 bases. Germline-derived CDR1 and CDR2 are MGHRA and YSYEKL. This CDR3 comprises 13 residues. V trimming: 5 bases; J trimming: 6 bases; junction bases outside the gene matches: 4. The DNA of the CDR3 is TGCGCCAGCAGCTCAGACAGGGCTCAGCCCCAGCATTTT. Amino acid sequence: CASSSDRAQPQHF.

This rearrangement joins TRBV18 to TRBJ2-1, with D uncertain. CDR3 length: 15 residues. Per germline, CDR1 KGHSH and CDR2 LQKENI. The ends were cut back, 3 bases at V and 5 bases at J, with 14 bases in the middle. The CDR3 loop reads CASSPQRLVDNEQFF. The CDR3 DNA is TGTGCCAGCTCACCGCAAAGGCTAGTGGACAATGAGCAGTTCTTC. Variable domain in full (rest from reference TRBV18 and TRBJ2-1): NAGVMQNPRHLVRRRGQEARLRCSPMKGHSHVYWYRQLPEEGLKFMVYLQKENIIDESGMPKERFSAEFPKEGPSILRIQQVVRGDSAAYFCASSPQRLVDNEQFFGPGTRLTVL.

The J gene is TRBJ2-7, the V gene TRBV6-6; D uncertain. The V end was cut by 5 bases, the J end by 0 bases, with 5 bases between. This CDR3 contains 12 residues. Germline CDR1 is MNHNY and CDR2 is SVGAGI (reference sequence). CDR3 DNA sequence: TGTGCCAGCAGTCTTATCTCCTACGAGCAGTACTTC. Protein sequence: CASSLISYEQYF.

The DNA of the CDR3 is TGTGCCAGCAGTGAAGATGCCAGGTGGGCTACTGAAGCTTTCTTT. Its protein product is CASSEDARWATEAFF. The chain is built from TRBV6-1 and TRBJ1-1; D is uncertain. Germline V gene lookup returns CDR1 MNHNS and CDR2 SASEGT. Trimming pared 1 base from V and 5 bases from J, leaving 14 bases between. The CDR3 length is 15 residues.

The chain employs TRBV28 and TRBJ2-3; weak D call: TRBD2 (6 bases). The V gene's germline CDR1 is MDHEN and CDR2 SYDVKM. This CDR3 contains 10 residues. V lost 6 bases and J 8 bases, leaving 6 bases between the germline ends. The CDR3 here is CASSGGTQYF. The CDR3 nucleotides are TGTGCCAGCAGCGGGGGTACGCAGTATTTT.

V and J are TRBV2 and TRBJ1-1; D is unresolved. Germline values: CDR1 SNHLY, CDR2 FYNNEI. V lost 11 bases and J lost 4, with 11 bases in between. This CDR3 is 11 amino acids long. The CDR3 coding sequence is TGTGCCGGGCCGGTGGGCACTGAAGCTTTCTTT. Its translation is CAGPVGTEAFF.

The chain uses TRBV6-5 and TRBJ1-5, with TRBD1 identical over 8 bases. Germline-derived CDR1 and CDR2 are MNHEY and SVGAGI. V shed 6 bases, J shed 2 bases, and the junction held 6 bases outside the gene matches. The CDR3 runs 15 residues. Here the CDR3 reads CASRPPGQGNQPQHF. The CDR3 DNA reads TGTGCCAGCAGACCGCCGGGACAGGGCAATCAGCCCCAGCATTTT.

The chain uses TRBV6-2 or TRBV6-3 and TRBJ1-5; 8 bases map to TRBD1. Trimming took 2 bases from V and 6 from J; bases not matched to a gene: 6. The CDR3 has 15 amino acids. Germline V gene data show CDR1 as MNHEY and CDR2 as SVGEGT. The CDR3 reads CASSYLGQGPQPQHF. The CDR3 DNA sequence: TGTGCCAGCAGTTACCTAGGACAGGGCCCTCAGCCCCAGCATTTT.

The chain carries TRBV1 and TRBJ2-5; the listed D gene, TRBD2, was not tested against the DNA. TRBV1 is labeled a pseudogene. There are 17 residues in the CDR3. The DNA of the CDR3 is TGCACCAGCAGTCTGGAGACTAGCGGGGCGACCCAAGAGACCCAGTACTTC. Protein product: CTSSLETSGATQETQYF.

The CDR3 region is CATSGTYEQYF. As DNA, the CDR3 is TGTGCCACTTCCGGGACCTACGAGCAGTACTTC. The rearrangement uses TRBV2 and TRBJ2-7, with D maybe TRBD2 (5 bases). Germline CDR1 is SNHLY and CDR2 is FYNNEI. This CDR3 region has 11 residues. Trimming shortened V by 10 bases and J by 2 bases, and 9 bases separated the two germline ends. The full variable domain, its missing parts supplied by reference TRBV2 and TRBJ2-7, is EPEVTQTPSHQVTQMGQEVILRCVPISNHLYFYWYRQILGQKVEFLVSFYNNEISEKSEIFDDQFSVERPDGSNFTLKIRSTKLEDSAMYFCATSGTYEQYFGPGTRLTVT.

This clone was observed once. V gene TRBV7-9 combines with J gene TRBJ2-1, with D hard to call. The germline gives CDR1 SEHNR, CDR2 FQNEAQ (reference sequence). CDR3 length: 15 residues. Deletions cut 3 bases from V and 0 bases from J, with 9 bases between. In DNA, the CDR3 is TGTGCCAGCAGCTTGCGGCCCAGCTCCTACAATGAGCAGTTCTTC. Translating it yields CASSLRPSSYNEQFF.